This T cell receptor beta chain derives from a study of T-cell reconstitution after alpha-beta-depleted transplantation in children. Using unique molecular identifiers, the investigators prepared the TCRbeta library. MiXCR, applied by TCRdb to the PCR reads, yields one record per CDR3 protein. The data contain around 3,000 distinct CDR3 sequences, roughly 19% of them singletons. This clonotype is judged medium-sized. The antigen is unknown. J was trimmed by 6 bases and V by 6 bases; bases with no gene match: 14. This CDR3 region has 16 residues. Study outcomes and limitations: When one year had passed after transplant, most T-cell counts and diversity came from newly produced T cells.

The sequence was obtained from a female patient between 10 and 17 years old who had a stem cell transplant for acute lymphoblastic leukemia, so the T cells may come from the graft donor. The material was PBMCs, mostly from graft donor cells, obtained 60 days after TCRalphabeta/CD19-depleted stem cell transplant. V gene TRBV12-3 or TRBV12-4 combines with J gene TRBJ1-5; TRBD1 aligns across 7 bases. CDR3 DNA sequence: TGTGCCAGCAGCCGCACGGTTGAGGGGGCGGGTCAGCCCCAGCATTTT. Protein product: CASSRTVEGAGQPQHF.